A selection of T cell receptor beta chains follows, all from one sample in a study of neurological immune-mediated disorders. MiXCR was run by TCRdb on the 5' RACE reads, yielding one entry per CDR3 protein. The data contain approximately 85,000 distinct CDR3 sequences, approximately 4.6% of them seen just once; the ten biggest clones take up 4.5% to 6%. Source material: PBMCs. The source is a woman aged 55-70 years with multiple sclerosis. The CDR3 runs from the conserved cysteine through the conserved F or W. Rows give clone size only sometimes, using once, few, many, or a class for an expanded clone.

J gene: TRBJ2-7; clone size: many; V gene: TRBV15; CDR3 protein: CATSLMGYEQYF
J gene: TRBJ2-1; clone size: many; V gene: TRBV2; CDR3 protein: CASRQTPYNEQFF
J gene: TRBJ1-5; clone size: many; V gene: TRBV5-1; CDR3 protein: CASSTTVNQPQHF
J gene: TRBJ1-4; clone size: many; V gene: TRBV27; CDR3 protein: CASRKTAPTNEKLFF
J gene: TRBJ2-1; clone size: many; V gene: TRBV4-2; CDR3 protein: CASSHYGTSGDNEQFF
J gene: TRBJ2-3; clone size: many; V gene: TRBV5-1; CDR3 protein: CASSLFRRGLSTDTQYF
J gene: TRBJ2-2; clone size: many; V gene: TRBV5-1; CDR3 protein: CASSRRTVGDVGELFF
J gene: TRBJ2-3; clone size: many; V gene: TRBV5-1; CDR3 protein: CASSGGYTDTQYF
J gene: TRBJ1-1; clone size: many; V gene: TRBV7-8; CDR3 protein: CASSLGLFTPNTEAFF
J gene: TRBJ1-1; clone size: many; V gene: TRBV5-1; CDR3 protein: CASSLGGGSGTEAFF
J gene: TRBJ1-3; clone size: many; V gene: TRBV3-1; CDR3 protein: CARKYPAALGNTIYF
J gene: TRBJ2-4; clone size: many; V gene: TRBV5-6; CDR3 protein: CASSLRGAKNIQYF
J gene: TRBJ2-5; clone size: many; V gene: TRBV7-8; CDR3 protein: CASSPFGGAGETQYF
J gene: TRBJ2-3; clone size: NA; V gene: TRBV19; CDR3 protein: CASASEHTDTQYF
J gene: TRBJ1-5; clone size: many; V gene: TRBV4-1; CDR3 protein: CASSHRRGDNQPQHF
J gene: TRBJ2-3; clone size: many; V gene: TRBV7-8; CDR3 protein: CASSFLVDTQYF
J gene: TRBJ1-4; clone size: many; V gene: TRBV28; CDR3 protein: CASSLGTGTGYEKLFF
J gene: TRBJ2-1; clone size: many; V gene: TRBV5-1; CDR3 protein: CASSPLTSNEQFF
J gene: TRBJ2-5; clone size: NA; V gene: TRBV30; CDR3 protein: CAWSGTGGIGAQYF
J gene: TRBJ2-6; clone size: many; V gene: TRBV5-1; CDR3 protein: CASSLAPSGANVLTF
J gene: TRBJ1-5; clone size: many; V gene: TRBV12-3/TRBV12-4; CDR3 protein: CASSYSRGGGNQPQHF
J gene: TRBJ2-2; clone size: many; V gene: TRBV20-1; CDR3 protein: CSAPDRSNTGELFF
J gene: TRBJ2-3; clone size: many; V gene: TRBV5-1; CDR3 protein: CASSVPGGVTTDTQYF
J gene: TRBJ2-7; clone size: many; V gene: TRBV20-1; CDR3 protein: CSARVTGFYEQYF
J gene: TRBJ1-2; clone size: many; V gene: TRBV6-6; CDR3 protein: CASSPGTAPGGYTF